The 17 T cell receptor beta chains reported below all come from one sample, sequenced in a study of PD-1 blockade in classical Hodgkin lymphoma. TCRdb's copy holds only in-frame clones and misses some; the assay was immunoSEQ multiplex PCR. Here the sample spans 15,000 to 25,000 clones, around 84% being singletons. Time point defined: cycle 4 day 1 (C4D1), after 5 to 7 weeks of nivolumab. In every patient, relapse followed autologous stem cell transplantation, while exposure to brentuximab vedotin differed. Thawed PBMCs were the source of CD8+ T cells, obtained through magnetic negative selection. Source: CD8+ T cells from blood, taken before the fourth cycle of nivolumab. The receptors stem from a human donor with classical Hodgkin lymphoma.

The V gene is TRBV6-1, the J gene TRBJ2-7; D may be TRBD1 or TRBD2 (5 bases each). The CDR3 has 15 amino acids. Germline assignment: CDR1 MNHNS and CDR2 SASEGT. V shed 1 base and J shed 1 base, with 11 bases lying between them. This CDR3 is CASSEVGDLSYEQYF. Written as DNA, the CDR3 is TGTGCCAGCAGTGAAGTAGGGGACCTATCCTACGAGCAGTACTTC.

The chain carries TRBV6-5 and TRBJ2-3, with D perhaps matching TRBD2 (5 bases). The CDR3 length is 14 residues. V lost 2 bases and J lost 0, with 6 bases in between. CDR1 is MNHEY, CDR2 SVGAGI, per germline. The CDR3 here is CASSYTRSTDTQYF. CDR3 coding DNA: TGTGCCAGCAGTTACACTAGAAGCACAGATACGCAGTATTTT.

The CDR3 bases are TGTGCCAGCAGCCAACTACCGGGACAGGGTACTTATGGCTACACCTTC. This encodes CASSQLPGQGTYGYTF. The rearrangement uses TRBV4-2 and TRBJ1-2; 9 bases map to TRBD1. The germline gives CDR1 LGHNA, CDR2 YNFKEQ. The CDR3 is 16 residues long. V shed 2 bases and J 5 bases; nucleotides not matched to a gene: 9.

The chain is built from TRBV28 and TRBJ1-5; D unresolved. The CDR3 totals 14 residues. V was clipped by 6 bases and J by 4 bases, with 13 bases between them. Germline V gene data show CDR1 as MDHEN and CDR2 as SYDVKM. The CDR3 DNA is TGTGCCAGCAGCAAGGAGGAACAGAATCAGCCCCAGCATTTT. It encodes CASSKEEQNQPQHF.

The chain joins TRBV5-1 to TRBJ1-2; possibly TRBD1 for D (6 bases). V lost 0 bases and J 9 bases, leaving 18 bases between the germline ends. Germline V gene lookup returns CDR1 SGHRS and CDR2 YFSETQ. The CDR3 spans 15 residues. CDR3 protein: CASSLEGGGWRSYTF. DNA of the CDR3: TGCGCCAGCAGCTTGGAAGGGGGGGGGTGGAGAAGCTACACCTTC.

The rearrangement links TRBV6-1 to TRBJ1-2, with a weak D call TRBD1 (6 bases). This CDR3 is built from 15 residues. CDR1 is MNHNS and CDR2 is SASEGT in the germline V gene. V shed 0 bases and J shed 4 bases, with 12 bases lying between them. The CDR3 DNA reads TGTGCCAGCAGTGAAGCGTGGGGGCCCGCCTATGGCTACACCTTC. This encodes CASSEAWGPAYGYTF.

Only one count was recorded for this clone. The chain recombines TRBV19 with TRBJ1-1; 9 bases agree with TRBD1. Germline V gene lookup returns CDR1 LNHDA and CDR2 SQIVND (reference sequence). This CDR3 spans 15 amino acids. J lost 4 bases, V lost 7 bases, and 10 bases had no gene match. CDR3 in DNA: TGTGCCAGTATCCTTGGGACAGGGTCGGTCACTGAAGCTTTCTTT. Translating it yields CASILGTGSVTEAFF.

This chain connects TRBV30 to TRBJ2-7, with a possible D match to TRBD1 (5 bases). Germline V gene lookup returns CDR1 GTSNPN and CDR2 SVGIG (reference sequence). V lost 7 bases and J 3 bases, leaving 16 bases between the germline ends. The CDR3 runs 13 residues. The CDR3 bases are TGTGCCTCACATACGCAGGGAATCTACGAGCAGTACTTC. The encoded protein is CASHTQGIYEQYF. The whole variable domain, remainder taken from reference TRBV30 and TRBJ2-7, is SQTIHQWPATLVQPVGSPLSLECTVEGTSNPNLYWYRQAAGRGLQLLFYSVGIGQISSEVPQNLSASRPQDRQFILSSKKLLLSDSGFYLCASHTQGIYEQYFGPGTRLTVT.

This clone was picked up one time. The chain carries TRBV27 and TRBJ2-7; D is unresolved. V lost 0 bases and J lost 3, with 9 bases in between. The CDR3 extends over 14 amino acids. The V gene's germline CDR1 is MNHEY and CDR2 SMNVEV (reference sequence). CDR3 nucleotides: TGTGCCAGCAGTTTATCCGATTCAAGCTACGAGCAGTACTTC. Its translation: CASSLSDSSYEQYF.

V is TRBV27 and J is TRBJ1-5; maybe TRBD1 (6 bases). CDR1 and CDR2 (germline): MNHEY, SMNVEV (reference sequence). Trimming removed 5 bases from V and 0 bases from J, with 8 bases in between. CDR3 length equals 14 residues. The CDR3 sequence: CASSDRYSNQPQHF. CDR3 nucleotide sequence: TGTGCCAGCAGTGACAGGTATAGCAATCAGCCCCAGCATTTT.

The chain uses TRBV30 and TRBJ1-1, with 7 bases matching TRBD1. Germline V lookup: CDR1 GTSNPN, CDR2 SVGIG (reference sequence). J was trimmed by 4 bases and V by 4 bases; bases with no gene match: 27. This CDR3 has 20 residues. The CDR3 bases are TGTGCCTGGACCAAAGGAGGGGGCATTGTGGTATTTCGACGGACCACTGAAGCTTTCTTT. It specifies CAWTKGGGIVVFRRTTEAFF.

CDR3: CASSLPAGEQYF. The CDR3 DNA follows: TGTGCCAGCAGCTTACCGGCGGGCGAGCAGTACTTC. The J gene is TRBJ2-7, the V gene TRBV4-2, with a possible D match to TRBD2 (5 bases). Germline V gives CDR1 LGHNA, CDR2 YNFKEQ. V lost 5 bases, J lost 6 bases, and 11 bases lay in between. The CDR3 contains 12 residues.

Here the CDR3 reads CASSLADRGPYEQYF. The CDR3, as DNA: TGTGCCAGCAGCTTGGCGGACAGGGGTCCTTACGAGCAGTACTTC. The chain uses TRBV5-6 and TRBJ2-7, with TRBD1 matching over 9 bases. The CDR3 loop spans 15 amino acids. After removal of 0 bases from V and 4 bases from J, the junction contained 5 bases not matched to a gene. In germline, CDR1 is SGHDT, CDR2 YYEEEE. The complete variable domain, with remaining parts taken from reference TRBV5-6 and TRBJ2-7, reads DAGVTQSPTHLIKTRGQQVTLRCSPKSGHDTVSWYQQALGQGPQFIFQYYEEEERQRGNFPDRFSGHQFPNYSSELNVNALLLGDSALYLCASSLADRGPYEQYFGPGTRLTVT.

V and J are TRBV19 and TRBJ1-2, with D perhaps TRBD1 (5 bases). Germline assignment: CDR1 LNHDA and CDR2 SQIVND (reference sequence). The CDR3 loop spans 14 amino acids. V was trimmed by 3 bases and J by 4 bases, leaving 12 bases between them. CDR3 sequence: CASSIRDSFYGYTF. The CDR3 nucleotides read TGTGCCAGTAGTATTAGAGACAGCTTCTATGGCTACACCTTC. Full variable domain (outside the CDR3, taken from reference TRBV19 and TRBJ1-2): DGGITQSPKYLFRKEGQNVTLSCEQNLNHDAMYWYRQDPGQGLRLIYYSQIVNDFQKGDIAEGYSVSREKKESFPLTVTSAQKNPTAFYLCASSIRDSFYGYTFGSGTRLTVV.

V is TRBV19 and J is TRBJ2-3; 8 nucleotides match TRBD2. The CDR3 covers 15 residues. The V segment lost 5 bases and the J segment 0 bases; nucleotides outside the gene matches: 4. Germline loops: CDR1 LNHDA, CDR2 SQIVND (reference sequence). The CDR3 sequence: CASSPSGSSTDTQYF. CDR3 DNA: TGTGCCAGTAGTCCTAGCGGGTCTAGCACAGATACGCAGTATTTT.

The table lists this clone with a count of one. V is TRBV9 and J is TRBJ1-2, with D unclear. V was clipped by 1 base and J by 5 bases, with 12 bases between them. Germline V gene sequence: CDR1 SGDLS, CDR2 YYNGEE. The CDR3 is 14 amino acids. The CDR3 bases are TGTGCCAGCAGCGTACGGGGTGGGATTTATGGCTACACCTTC. The encoded protein is CASSVRGGIYGYTF.

This sequence joins TRBV14 and TRBJ2-3; D is undetermined. V shed 0 bases and J shed 0 bases, with 10 bases lying between them. The CDR3 consists of 16 residues. Germline V lookup: CDR1 SGHDN, CDR2 FVKESK. The CDR3 spells CASSQDWRSSTDTQYF. CDR3 DNA sequence: TGTGCCAGCAGCCAAGACTGGCGGTCTAGCACAGATACGCAGTATTTT.